A single sample gave rise to the 28 T cell receptor beta chains below, sequenced in a study of cytomegalovirus exposure and HLA in healthy donors. This table comes from immunoSEQ multiplex PCR, and its TCRdb copy is limited to in-frame clones, with some not included. In the table there are approximately 60,000 clones, around 90% of which are singletons. Sequencing was done on a sample of PBMCs. These receptors were taken from a man aged 18 to 35 in good health and CMV-seronegative.

The count of this clone is one. The V and J genes are TRBV6-5 and TRBJ2-1; D possibly corresponds to TRBD1 (6 bases). Trimming removed 0 bases at V and 5 bases at J, with 14 bases between. Germline V lookup: CDR1 MNHEY, CDR2 SVGAGI. The CDR3 is made up of 16 amino acids. The CDR3 region has the DNA TGTGCCAGCAGTTACTCTGGGACACCTTCTAACAATGAGCAGTTCTTC. As protein: CASSYSGTPSNNEQFF.

This chain links TRBV5-1 with TRBJ2-3, with a tentative D call TRBD2 (7 bases). This CDR3 has 14 amino acids. Trimming stripped 4 bases from V and 3 bases from J, with 12 bases between. Germline V gene data show CDR1 as SGHRS and CDR2 as YFSETQ. The CDR3 DNA sequence: TGCGCCAGCAGCCCAGGGGAGGGAACAGATACGCAGTATTTT. Translated: CASSPGEGTDTQYF.

V is TRBV7-3 and J is TRBJ2-3; possible D gene TRBD1, 6 bases. Germline values: CDR1 SGHTA, CDR2 FQGTGA. Deletions cut 5 bases from V and 3 bases from J, with 12 bases between. CDR3 length: 14 residues. CDR3 loop: CASSQGRPTDTQYF. The DNA of the CDR3 is TGTGCCAGCAGCCAGGGGAGACCTACAGATACGCAGTATTTT.

The chain joins TRBV28 to TRBJ2-7; 7 nucleotides line up with TRBD1. V shed 1 base and J 4 bases; nucleotides not matched to a gene: 7. CDR1 and CDR2 (germline): MDHEN, SYDVKM. The CDR3 length is 15 residues. The CDR3 DNA follows: TGTGCCAGCAGTTTATTAGCCTTACAGGGGTACGAGCAGTACTTC. It translates to CASSLLALQGYEQYF.

This clone was counted a few times. The chain is built from TRBV6-5 and TRBJ1-4; D possibly corresponds to TRBD1 (5 bases). There are 16 residues in the CDR3. Germline V lookup: CDR1 MNHEY, CDR2 SVGAGI. Trimming took off 3 bases at V and 0 bases at J, with 11 bases between the two ends. The CDR3, as DNA: TGTGCCAGCAGTTATTTAAGGGGCTCAACTAATGAAAAACTGTTTTTT. Translation gives CASSYLRGSTNEKLFF.

This chain links TRBV7-9 with TRBJ1-4; tentative D call: TRBD1 (6 bases). The CDR3 is made up of 12 amino acids. Trimming removed 10 bases from V and 3 bases from J, with 9 bases in between. Germline V lookup: CDR1 SEHNR, CDR2 FQNEAQ (reference sequence). The chain's CDR3 is CANGQSNEKLFF. In nucleotides, the CDR3 is TGTGCCAACGGACAGTCTAATGAAAAACTGTTTTTT.

V usage is TRBV27 and J usage is TRBJ2-1; D uncertain. Trimming removed 10 bases from V and 4 bases from J, with 8 bases in between. This CDR3 has 11 amino acids. Germline CDR1 MNHEY, CDR2 SMNVEV (reference sequence). This CDR3 is CATNSYNEQFF. CDR3 DNA: TGTGCCACTAATTCTTACAATGAGCAGTTCTTC.

This chain links TRBV7-9 with TRBJ2-3, with D unclear. CDR3 size: 15 residues. Trimming stripped 1 base from V and 0 bases from J, with 8 bases between. From germline, CDR1 is SEHNR and CDR2 FQNEAQ (reference sequence). CDR3 residues: CASSLGGFSTDTQYF. Written as DNA, the CDR3 is TGTGCCAGCAGCTTAGGAGGCTTTAGCACAGATACGCAGTATTTT.

The chain combines TRBV29-1 with TRBJ2-1; 11 bases map to TRBD2. V gave up 4 bases and J gave up 8 bases; unmatched junction bases: 10. This CDR3 is 15 amino acids long. Looked up from germline, CDR1 is SQVTM and CDR2 is ANQGSEA. The DNA for the CDR3 is TGCAGCGTTGGGGCTAGCGGGAGGCCGTTGGATGAGCAGTTCTTC. Translating gives CSVGASGRPLDEQFF.

This sequence joins TRBV6-5 and TRBJ2-7; D gene unclear. The CDR3 contains 12 residues. V was shortened by 3 bases and J by 2 bases, with 5 bases between the two germline ends. The V gene's germline CDR1 is MNHEY and CDR2 SVGAGI. CDR3: CASSYNTYEQYF. CDR3 nucleotide sequence: TGTGCCAGCAGTTATAACACCTACGAGCAGTACTTC.

The V and J genes are TRBV29-1 and TRBJ2-2; possibly TRBD1 for D (5 bases). The length of the CDR3 is 14 residues. Germline values: CDR1 SQVTM, CDR2 ANQGSEA. Deletions cut 2 bases from V and 5 bases from J, with 12 bases between. CDR3 DNA sequence: TGCAGCGTTGAAACAGGACACGGGACCGGGGAGCTGTTTTTT. Residues: CSVETGHGTGELFF.

This chain connects TRBV7-9 to TRBJ2-7; 12 bases fit TRBD2. Germline CDR1 reads SEHNR; CDR2 reads FQNEAQ (reference sequence). The CDR3 spans 15 residues. V lost 2 bases to trimming and J lost 4 bases; unmatched junction nucleotides: 3. The CDR3 bases are TGTGCCAGCAGCTTAACTAGCGGGAGGTTGTACGAGCAGTACTTC. Protein: CASSLTSGRLYEQYF.

The chain uses TRBV2 and TRBJ1-5; perhaps TRBD1 as D (5 bases). CDR3 length: 14 residues. CDR1 and CDR2 (germline): SNHLY, FYNNEI. Deletions cut 5 bases from V and 2 bases from J, with 10 bases between. The CDR3 DNA reads as TGTGCCAGCAGTCCCCCGACAGGCAATCAGCCCCAGCATTTT. Encoded protein: CASSPPTGNQPQHF. Full variable domain (outside the CDR3, taken from reference TRBV2 and TRBJ1-5): EPEVTQTPSHQVTQMGQEVILRCVPISNHLYFYWYRQILGQKVEFLVSFYNNEISEKSEIFDDQFSVERPDGSNFTLKIRSTKLEDSAMYFCASSPPTGNQPQHFGDGTRLSIL.

This chain uses TRBV28 with TRBJ2-3; TRBD1 might be the D (5 bases). Germline V gene lookup returns CDR1 MDHEN and CDR2 SYDVKM. V lost 4 bases to trimming and J lost 4 bases, with 6 bases between them. The CDR3 is 12 amino acids. This CDR3 reads CASSSRADTQYF. The DNA of the CDR3 is TGTGCCAGCAGTTCCAGGGCAGATACGCAGTATTTT.

This clone occurred a few times. V is TRBV20-1 and J is TRBJ2-5; D is perhaps TRBD2 (7 bases). This CDR3 has 11 amino acids. Per germline, CDR1 DFQATT and CDR2 SNEGSKA (reference sequence). CDR3 region: CSGGPQETQYF. CDR3 nucleotide sequence: TGCAGCGGGGGGCCCCAAGAGACCCAGTACTTC.

This chain joins TRBV19 and TRBJ1-5; D not resolved. Trimming stripped 5 bases from V and 7 bases from J, with 9 bases between. The CDR3 has 12 amino acids. Looked up from germline, CDR1 is LNHDA and CDR2 is SQIVND (reference sequence). The CDR3 sequence: CASSDERQPQHF. The CDR3 DNA reads as TGTGCCAGTAGTGACGAGCGGCAGCCCCAGCATTTT.

This clone was observed once. This chain links TRBV2 with TRBJ1-5; a weak D match, TRBD1 (6 bases). This CDR3 has 13 residues. CDR1 and CDR2 (germline): SNHLY, FYNNEI. Trimming shortened V by 7 bases and J by 3 bases, and 10 bases separated the two germline ends. For the CDR3, the DNA is TGTGCCAGCACTTGGACAGTCAATCAGCCCCAGCATTTT. It encodes CASTWTVNQPQHF.

The chain employs TRBV19 and TRBJ2-7, with D hard to call. Trimming took 3 bases from V and 0 from J, leaving 12 bases between them. The CDR3 extends over 15 amino acids. CDR1 and CDR2 (germline): LNHDA, SQIVND (reference sequence). The CDR3 sequence: CASSITQYFSYEQYF. CDR3 nucleotides: TGTGCCAGTAGTATTACACAGTACTTCTCCTACGAGCAGTACTTC.

V usage is TRBV7-9 and J usage is TRBJ2-5; the match to TRBD2 covers 9 bases. The CDR3 covers 15 residues. The V and J ends lost 2 bases and 3 bases, in that order; junction bases with no gene match: 4. Germline V gene lookup returns CDR1 SEHNR and CDR2 FQNEAQ (reference sequence). CDR3 sequence reads: CASSLRASGKETQYF. CDR3 bases: TGTGCCAGCAGCTTAAGGGCTAGCGGGAAAGAGACCCAGTACTTC.

The rearrangement joins TRBV4-1 to TRBJ1-5, with D tentatively TRBD1 (6 bases). The CDR3 is 15 residues long. V was clipped by 1 base and J by 3 bases, with 10 bases between them. The germline V gene has CDR1 MGHRA and CDR2 YSYEKL. The CDR3, as DNA: TGCGCCAGCAGCCAAGTACAGGGCGACAATCAGCCCCAGCATTTT. Translating it yields CASSQVQGDNQPQHF.

The genes are TRBV19 and TRBJ2-7, with D uncertain. The CDR3 sequence is 13 residues long. V was pared by 3 bases and J by 5 bases, with 11 bases between. Germline V gene sequence: CDR1 LNHDA, CDR2 SQIVND (reference sequence). DNA for the CDR3: TGTGCCAGTAGTATGAACCGCGGTAACGAGCAGTACTTC. The encoded protein is CASSMNRGNEQYF. The full variable domain, its missing parts supplied by reference TRBV19 and TRBJ2-7, is DGGITQSPKYLFRKEGQNVTLSCEQNLNHDAMYWYRQDPGQGLRLIYYSQIVNDFQKGDIAEGYSVSREKKESFPLTVTSAQKNPTAFYLCASSMNRGNEQYFGPGTRLTVT.

This chain links TRBV6-5 with TRBJ1-2; 9 bases are shared with TRBD1. V gave up 6 bases and J gave up 8 bases; unmatched junction bases: 10. From germline, CDR1 is MNHEY and CDR2 SVGAGI. The CDR3 loop spans 14 amino acids. The CDR3 protein is CASSPSGTGNGYTF. The CDR3 coding sequence is TGTGCCAGCAGCCCTTCCGGGACAGGGAACGGCTACACCTTC.

The chain carries TRBV15 and TRBJ2-7, with 10 bases that match TRBD2. V lost 3 bases, J lost 3 bases, and 11 bases stayed unmatched. CDR3 size: 17 residues. The germline V gene encodes CDR1 LNHNV and CDR2 YYDKDF (reference sequence). The CDR3 region is CATSSSTSTSGFYEQYF. Here the CDR3 DNA reads TGTGCCACCAGCAGCAGTACCTCGACTAGCGGGTTCTACGAGCAGTACTTC.

The chain's CDR3 is CASSLRRETQYF. CDR3 nucleotide sequence: TGTGCCAGCAGTTTAAGGAGAGAGACCCAGTACTTC. The chain recombines TRBV27 with TRBJ2-5, with D unclear. V was shortened by 2 bases and J by 4 bases, with 5 bases between the two germline ends. The CDR3 has 12 residues. Germline CDR1 reads MNHEY; CDR2 reads SMNVEV (reference sequence).

J is TRBJ1-3 and V is TRBV14, with TRBD1 identical over 7 bases. V shed 4 bases, J shed 4 bases, and the junction held 10 bases outside the gene matches. The V gene's germline CDR1 is SGHDN and CDR2 FVKESK. There are 16 residues in the CDR3. The CDR3 DNA reads TGTGCCAGCAGCCGACAGGGATTATTCTCCGGAAACACCATATATTTT. It yields the protein CASSRQGLFSGNTIYF.

The genes are TRBV6-1 and TRBJ1-2; D remains unclear. CDR3 length equals 14 residues. Germline values: CDR1 MNHNS, CDR2 SASEGT. With 6 bases removed from V and 3 bases from J, the gap between germline ends came to 14 bases. CDR3 amino acids: CASRPTDSYYGYTF. The CDR3 bases are TGTGCCAGCAGACCGACGGACTCGTACTATGGCTACACCTTC.

The chain links TRBV6-1 to TRBJ1-5; D call uncertain. This CDR3 contains 13 residues. Germline CDR1 MNHNS, CDR2 SASEGT. Trimming removed 8 bases at V and 5 bases at J, with 13 bases between. The CDR3 protein is CASGRTRDQPQHF. The DNA for the CDR3 is TGTGCCAGCGGTAGGACTAGGGATCAGCCCCAGCATTTT.

This chain links TRBV6-5 with TRBJ1-1, with TRBD1 matching over 9 bases. The CDR3 sequence is 14 residues long. V dropped 7 bases and J dropped 4; count of bases not matched to a gene: 7. Germline CDR1 and CDR2: MNHEY and SVGAGI. CDR3 DNA: TGTGCCAGCACACACAGGGGGCAGGGCACTGAAGCTTTCTTT. Translation gives CASTHRGQGTEAFF.